This TCR beta chain comes out of a study of T cell repertoires in cytomegalovirus infection. About the research overall: In the study, CMV epitopes included recently identified HLA-C-restricted and well-studied HLA-B-restricted ones. Public TCR beta signature analysis indicated the presence of both CMV infection and matching HLA type.

Study-wide results and caveats: HLA-C-restricted CMV clonotypes gave the most frequent clonotype in two of eight donors.

A single record per CDR3 protein comes from TCRdb applying MiXCR to the reads. The repertoire holds roughly 310,000 distinct CDR3 sequences, under 35% seen once, with approximately 20% in the top ten. The ends were cut back, 6 bases at V and 5 bases at J, with 16 bases in the middle. CDR3 size: 14 residues. Per the germline V gene, CDR1 is MNHEY and CDR2 is SVGAGI. Concerning this clonotype: Its antigen remains unknown.

The sequenced sample was cultured PBMCs, obtained from culture after CMV antigen stimulation. The chain combines TRBV6-5 with TRBJ2-5, with D tentatively TRBD2 (6 bases). The receptor was derived from a human donor in good health (CMV status not recorded). Some clones in this sample may be carry-over from other donors' samples. CDR3 amino acids: CASSRSGGGETQYF. In DNA, the CDR3 is TGTGCCAGCAGCCGTAGCGGAGGAGGGGAGACCCAGTACTTC.